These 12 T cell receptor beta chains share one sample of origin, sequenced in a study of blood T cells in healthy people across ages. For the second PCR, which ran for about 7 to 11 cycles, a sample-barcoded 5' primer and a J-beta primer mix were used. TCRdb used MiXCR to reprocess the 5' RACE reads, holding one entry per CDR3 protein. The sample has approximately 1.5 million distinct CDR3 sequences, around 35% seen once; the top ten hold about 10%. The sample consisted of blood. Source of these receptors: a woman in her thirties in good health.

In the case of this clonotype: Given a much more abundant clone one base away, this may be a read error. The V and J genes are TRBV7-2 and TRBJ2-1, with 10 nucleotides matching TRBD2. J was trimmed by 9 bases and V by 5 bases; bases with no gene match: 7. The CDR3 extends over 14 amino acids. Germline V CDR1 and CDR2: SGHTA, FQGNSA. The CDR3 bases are TGTGCCAGCAGCCAGGGACTAGCGATCCGTGAGCAGTTCTTC. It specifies CASSQGLAIREQFF. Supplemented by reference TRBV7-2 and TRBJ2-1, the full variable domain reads GAGVSQSPSNKVTEKGKDVELRCDPISGHTALYWYRQSLGQGLEFLIYFQGNSAPDKSGLPSDRFSAERTGGSVSTLTIQRTQQEDSAVYLCASSQGLAIREQFFGPGTRLTVL.

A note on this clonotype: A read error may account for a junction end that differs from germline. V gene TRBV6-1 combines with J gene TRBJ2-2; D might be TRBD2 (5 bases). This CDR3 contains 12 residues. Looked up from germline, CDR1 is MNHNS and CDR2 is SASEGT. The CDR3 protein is CASSVKSGERFF. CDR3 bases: TGTGCCAGCAGTGTGAAGTCCGGGGAGCGGTTTTTT.

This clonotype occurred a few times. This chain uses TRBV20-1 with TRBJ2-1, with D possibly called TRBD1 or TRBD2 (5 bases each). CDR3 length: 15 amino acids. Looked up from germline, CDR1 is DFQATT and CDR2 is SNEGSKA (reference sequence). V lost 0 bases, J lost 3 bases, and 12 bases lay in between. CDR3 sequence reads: CSARDRGGFYNEQFF. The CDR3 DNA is TGCAGTGCTAGAGATCGGGGCGGATTCTACAATGAGCAGTTCTTC.

The CDR3 protein is CASSHGDRGQNEQFF. CDR3 bases: TGTGCCAGCTCACACGGGGACAGGGGGCAAAATGAGCAGTTCTTC. The rearrangement links TRBV18 to TRBJ2-1, with TRBD1 matching over 12 bases. CDR3 length: 15 residues. The ends lost 4 bases at V and 7 bases at J; junction bases unmatched: 5. CDR1 KGHSH and CDR2 LQKENI come from the germline V gene.

CDR3 sequence (DNA): TGCAGTGCTAGAGCGAGTGACAGGGGTGGTCAGCCCCAGCATTTT. Translation gives CSARASDRGGQPQHF. The chain is built from TRBV20-1 and TRBJ1-5, with 8 bases identical to TRBD1. Per the germline V gene, CDR1 is DFQATT and CDR2 is SNEGSKA (reference sequence). The CDR3 totals 15 residues. Losses at the gene ends were 1 base for V and 6 bases for J; bases not matched to a gene: 8.

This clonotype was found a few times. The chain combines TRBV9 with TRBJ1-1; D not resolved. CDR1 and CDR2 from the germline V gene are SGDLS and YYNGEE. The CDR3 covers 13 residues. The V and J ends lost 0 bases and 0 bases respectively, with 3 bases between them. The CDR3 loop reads CASSVVVNTEAFF. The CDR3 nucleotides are TGTGCCAGCAGCGTAGTCGTGAACACTGAAGCTTTCTTT.

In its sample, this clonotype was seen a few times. CDR3 protein: CASSLDGSVKNIQYF. The CDR3 coding sequence is TGTGCCAGCAGTTTGGACGGGAGTGTCAAAAACATTCAGTACTTC. V is TRBV12-3 or TRBV12-4 and J is TRBJ2-4, with a possible D match to TRBD2 (6 bases). This CDR3 is 15 amino acids long. V lost 3 bases to trimming and J lost 3 bases, with 12 bases between them.

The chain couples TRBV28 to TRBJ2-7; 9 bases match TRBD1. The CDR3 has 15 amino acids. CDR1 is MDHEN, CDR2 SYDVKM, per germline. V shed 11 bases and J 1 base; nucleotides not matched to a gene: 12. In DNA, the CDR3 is TGTGCCGCCCAGGGACAGGGCACTCAATCCTACGAGCAGTACTTC. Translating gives CAAQGQGTQSYEQYF.

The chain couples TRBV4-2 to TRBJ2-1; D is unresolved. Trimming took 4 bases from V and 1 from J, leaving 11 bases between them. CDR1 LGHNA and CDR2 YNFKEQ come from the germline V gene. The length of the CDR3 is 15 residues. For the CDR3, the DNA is TGTGCCAGCAGCCGAGCGTTAGTTTCCTACAATGAGCAGTTCTTC. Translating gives CASSRALVSYNEQFF.

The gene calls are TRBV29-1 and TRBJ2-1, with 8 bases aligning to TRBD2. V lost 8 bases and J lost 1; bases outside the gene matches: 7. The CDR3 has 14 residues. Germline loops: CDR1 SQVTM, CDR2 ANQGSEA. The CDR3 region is CSTSPSGSYNEQFF. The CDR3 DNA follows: TGCAGCACCAGTCCTAGCGGGTCCTACAATGAGCAGTTCTTC.

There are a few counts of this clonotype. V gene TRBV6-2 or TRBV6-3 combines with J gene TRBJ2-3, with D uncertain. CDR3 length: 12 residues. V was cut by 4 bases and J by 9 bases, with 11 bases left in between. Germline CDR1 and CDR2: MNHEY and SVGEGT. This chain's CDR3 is CASSWAAATQYF. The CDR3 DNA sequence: TGTGCCAGCAGTTGGGCGGCTGCGACGCAGTATTTT.

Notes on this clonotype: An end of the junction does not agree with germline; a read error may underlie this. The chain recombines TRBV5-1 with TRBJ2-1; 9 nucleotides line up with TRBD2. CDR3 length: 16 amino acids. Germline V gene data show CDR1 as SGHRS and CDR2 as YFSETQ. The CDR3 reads CASSLAAGGGYNEQFF. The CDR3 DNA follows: TGTGCCAGCAGCTTAGCTGCGGGGGGGGGTTACAATGAGCAGTTCTTC.